This TCR beta chain was sequenced for a study of shared clonotypes between healthy human individuals. Study as a whole: In total, the donors were a couple of women and a few men aged 18 to 49.

Germline CDR1 and CDR2: SGHVS and FQNEAQ. The trim removed 2 bases at V and 7 bases at J, leaving 12 bases unmatched. CDR3 length: 16 residues. About this clone: Its cognate antigen is unknown.

Study-wide points: Depth was large, yet rarefaction showed that sorted-subset sequencing was incomplete.

Per the original methods: In the immunoSEQ data, sequences were junction-only and lacked quality scores, so filtering differed. The repertoire was sequenced with immunoSEQ multiplex PCR; TCRdb's copy has only in-frame clones and lacks some. Clone size and the V and J calls come from that table; the DNA yielded D and trimming. The sample records more than 2 million clones, approximately 95% being singletons. The chain is built from TRBV7-8 and TRBJ2-7, with 9 bases aligning to TRBD2. The sample taken for sequencing was naive CD4+ T cells sorted from blood. The subset was: CD45RA+ positively selected. The TCR comes from a young man in good health. The CDR3 loop is CASSLILRLAAEEQYF. For the CDR3, the DNA is TGTGCCAGCAGCTTAATCCTCAGACTAGCGGCAGAGGAGCAGTACTTC.